This is a list of T cell receptor beta chains from one sample in a study of blood T cell repertoires in COVID-19. Assay: immunoSEQ multiplex PCR; the TCRdb copy retains only in-frame clones and omits some. This repertoire shows hundreds of thousands of clones, over 70% found once; its top ten account for 7.5% to 9%. Sequences were obtained from peripheral blood. The receptors stem from a woman over 75 with acute or convalescent COVID-19. Each CDR3 is given with its conserved first and last residue. The D gene is left open where the match is weak. The size field is filled for only some rows; it gives once, few, many or a size class.

V: TRBV3-1/TRBV3-2; D: NA; J: TRBJ2-2; size: NA; CDR3: CASSPRTMNTGELFF; DNA: TGTGCCAGCAGCCCTCGGACTATGAACACCGGGGAGCTGTTTTTT
V: TRBV28; D: NA; J: TRBJ1-1; size: few; CDR3: CASSFQTVTEAFF; DNA: TGTGCCAGCAGTTTCCAGACAGTCACTGAAGCTTTCTTT
V: TRBV5-4; D: NA; J: TRBJ1-6; size: NA; CDR3: CASSLDSQSSYNSPLHF; DNA: TGTGCCAGCAGCTTGGACAGTCAGAGCTCCTATAATTCACCCCTCCACTTT
V: TRBV5-1; D: TRBD1; J: TRBJ1-1; size: NA; CDR3: CASSLVQGAGTEAFF; DNA: TGCGCCAGCAGCTTAGTACAGGGGGCCGGGACTGAAGCTTTCTTT
V: TRBV6-1; D: TRBD2; J: TRBJ2-3; size: NA; CDR3: CASSEAGTSGPRTDTQYF; DNA: TGTGCCAGCAGTGAAGCCGGGACTAGCGGTCCCCGCACAGATACGCAGTATTTT
V: TRBV20-1; D: NA; J: TRBJ2-3; size: NA; CDR3: CSVPSTDTQYF; DNA: TGCAGTGTCCCATCCACAGATACGCAGTATTTT
V: TRBV6-5; D: TRBD2; J: TRBJ2-7; size: NA; CDR3: CASSKGTSGIYEQYF; DNA: TGTGCCAGCAGCAAAGGGACTAGCGGTATCTACGAGCAGTACTTC
V: TRBV5-1; D: NA; J: TRBJ1-5; size: NA; CDR3: CASSSGVRNQPQHF; DNA: TGCGCCAGCAGCTCGGGGGTTCGCAATCAGCCCCAGCATTTT
V: TRBV7-2; D: NA; J: TRBJ2-1; size: NA; CDR3: CASSLTGSYNEQFF; DNA: TGTGCCAGCTCCCTCACGGGGTCCTACAATGAGCAGTTCTTC
V: TRBV3-1/TRBV3-2; D: NA; J: TRBJ2-5; size: NA; CDR3: CASSQETRETQYF; DNA: TGTGCCAGCAGCCAAGAAACGAGGGAGACCCAGTACTTC
V: TRBV19; D: NA; J: TRBJ1-1; size: few; CDR3: CASSRLSGNTEAFF; DNA: TGTGCCAGTAGTAGGTTGTCAGGGAACACTGAAGCTTTCTTT
V: TRBV29-1; D: TRBD1; J: TRBJ2-3; size: few; CDR3: CSVTRDSYTDTQYF; DNA: TGCAGCGTTACTCGGGACAGCTACACAGATACGCAGTATTTT
V: TRBV7-6; D: TRBD2; J: TRBJ2-2; size: NA; CDR3: CAGTGPTSGGNTGELFF; DNA: TGTGCAGGGACGGGTCCGACTAGCGGGGGGAACACCGGGGAGCTGTTTTTT
V: TRBV7-2; D: TRBD2; J: TRBJ2-7; size: NA; CDR3: CASSRNAGGHGEQYF; DNA: TGTGCCAGCAGCCGGAATGCGGGGGGGCATGGCGAGCAGTACTTC
V: TRBV10-2; D: TRBD2; J: TRBJ2-2; size: many; CDR3: CASRSNGLAGNTGELFF; DNA: TGCGCCAGCAGATCTAATGGACTAGCGGGTAACACCGGGGAGCTGTTTTTT
V: TRBV6-1; D: NA; J: TRBJ1-2; size: NA; CDR3: CASSESVGFGYTF; DNA: TGTGCCAGCAGTGAAAGCGTTGGGTTTGGCTACACCTTC
V: TRBV6-6; D: TRBD1; J: TRBJ2-2; size: NA; CDR3: CASTGTDTGELFF; DNA: TGTGCCAGCACCGGGACAGACACCGGGGAGCTGTTTTTT